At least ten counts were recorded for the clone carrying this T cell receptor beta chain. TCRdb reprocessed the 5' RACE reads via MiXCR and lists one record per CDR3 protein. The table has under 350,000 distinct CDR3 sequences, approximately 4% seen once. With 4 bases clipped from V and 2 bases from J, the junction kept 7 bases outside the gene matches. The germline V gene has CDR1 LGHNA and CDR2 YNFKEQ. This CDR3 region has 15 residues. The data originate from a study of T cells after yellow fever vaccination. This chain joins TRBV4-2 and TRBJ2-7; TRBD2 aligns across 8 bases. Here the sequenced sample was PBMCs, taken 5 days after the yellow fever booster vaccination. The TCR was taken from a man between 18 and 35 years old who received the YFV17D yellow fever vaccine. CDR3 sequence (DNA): TGTGCCAGCAGCCCCTGGGCGGGGGGAGCCTACGAGCAGTACTTC. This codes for CASSPWAGGAYEQYF.